These T cell receptor beta chains were read from a single sample in a study of identical twins. A single record per CDR3 protein comes from TCRdb applying MiXCR to the 5' RACE reads. Seen here are 570,000 or so distinct CDR3 sequences, more than 9% observed once, and the top ten hold around 3.1%. This sample was shared with a second study, whose subject was yellow fever vaccine responses in identical twins.

The specimen sequenced was PBMCs. These receptors came from a woman under 30 in good health. Each CDR3 is given without its conserved first and last residue. Not every row has a clone size; where given, it reads once, few, many or a size class.

V	size	J	CDR3
TRBV7-9	.	TRBJ1-6	ASSLAAGGNSPLH
TRBV5-7	many	TRBJ2-3	ASSLYRIGILAGSTDTQY
TRBV7-9	many	TRBJ1-2	ASSPPLDTGGYGYT
TRBV5-6	.	TRBJ2-7	ASSLRQRSYEQY
TRBV25-1	few	TRBJ2-7	ASSEVGLQGYEQY
TRBV10-1	many	TRBJ2-7	ASSDGVAYEQY
TRBV9	.	TRBJ1-1	ASSVATGGTEAF
TRBV27	many	TRBJ2-7	ASRGQSYEQY
TRBV7-8	.	TRBJ2-3	ASSWFGSGASTDTQY
TRBV7-2	many	TRBJ1-1	ASSSGVNTEAF
TRBV6-2/TRBV6-3	.	TRBJ2-1	ASSATSGIYNEQF
TRBV24-1	.	TRBJ2-1	ATSAGGPPEQF
TRBV20-1	.	TRBJ2-2	SASPPSGGLINTGELF